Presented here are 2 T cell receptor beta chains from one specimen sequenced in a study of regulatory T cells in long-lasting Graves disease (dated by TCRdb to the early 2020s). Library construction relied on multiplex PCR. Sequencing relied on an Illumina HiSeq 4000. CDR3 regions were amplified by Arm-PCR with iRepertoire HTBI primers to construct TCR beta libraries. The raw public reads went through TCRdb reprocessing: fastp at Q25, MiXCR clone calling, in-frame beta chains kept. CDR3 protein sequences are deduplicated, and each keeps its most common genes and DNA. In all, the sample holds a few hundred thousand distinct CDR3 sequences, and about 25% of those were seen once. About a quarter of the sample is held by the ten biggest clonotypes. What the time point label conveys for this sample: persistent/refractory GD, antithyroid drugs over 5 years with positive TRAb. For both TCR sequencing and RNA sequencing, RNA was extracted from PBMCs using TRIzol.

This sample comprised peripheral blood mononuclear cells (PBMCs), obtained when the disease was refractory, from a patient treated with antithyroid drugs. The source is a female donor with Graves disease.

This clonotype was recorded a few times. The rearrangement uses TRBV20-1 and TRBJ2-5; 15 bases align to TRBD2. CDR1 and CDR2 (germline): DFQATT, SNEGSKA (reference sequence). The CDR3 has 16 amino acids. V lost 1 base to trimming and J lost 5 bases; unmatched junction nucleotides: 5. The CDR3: CSARGGGLAGGETQYF. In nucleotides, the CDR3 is TGCAGTGCTAGAGGAGGTGGACTAGCGGGAGGGGAGACCCAGTACTTC.

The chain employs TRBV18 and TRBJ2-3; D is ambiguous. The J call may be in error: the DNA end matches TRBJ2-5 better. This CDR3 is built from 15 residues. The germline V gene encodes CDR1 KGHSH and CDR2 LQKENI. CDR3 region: CASSPSAIPTETQYF. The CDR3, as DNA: TGTGCCAGCTCACCAAGCGCTATACCGACGGAGACCCAGTACTTC.